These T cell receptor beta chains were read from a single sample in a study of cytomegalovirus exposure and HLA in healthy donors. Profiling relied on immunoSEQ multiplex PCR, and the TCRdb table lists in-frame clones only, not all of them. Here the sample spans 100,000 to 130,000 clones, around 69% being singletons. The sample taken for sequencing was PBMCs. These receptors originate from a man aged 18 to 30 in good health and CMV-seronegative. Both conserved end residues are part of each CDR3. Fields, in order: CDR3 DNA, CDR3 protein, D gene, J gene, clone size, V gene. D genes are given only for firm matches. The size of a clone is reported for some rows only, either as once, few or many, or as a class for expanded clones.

DNA: TGTGCCAGCACCGGGGGGACAAGCTATTCACCCCTCCACTTT
CDR3: CASTGGTSYSPLHF
D: -
J: TRBJ1-6
size: many
V: TRBV28

DNA: TGCGCCAGCAGCTCAAAACAGGGTTCGGCCTACAATGAGCAGTTCTTC
CDR3: CASSSKQGSAYNEQFF
D: -
J: TRBJ2-1
size: -
V: TRBV5-1

DNA: TGTGCCAGCAGTTCGGGCGCAGGGTACAATGAGCAGTTCTTC
CDR3: CASSSGAGYNEQFF
D: -
J: TRBJ2-1
size: -
V: TRBV6-5

DNA: TGCGCCAGCAGCCTCCGGACTGAATCCTACGAGCAGTACTTC
CDR3: CASSLRTESYEQYF
D: -
J: TRBJ2-7
size: few
V: TRBV5-1

DNA: TGTGCCAGCAGTCCCCTGGCGGGGGTTAATTCACCCCTCCACTTT
CDR3: CASSPLAGVNSPLHF
D: -
J: TRBJ1-6
size: -
V: TRBV28

DNA: TGTGCCAGCATCGGTCAGAACAGGGCTGGAGGTGGCTACACCTTC
CDR3: CASIGQNRAGGGYTF
D: -
J: TRBJ1-2
size: -
V: TRBV28

DNA: TGCGCCAGCAGCCAAGATCTGGGGACAGGGGGGACAAGGGCTTTCTTT
CDR3: CASSQDLGTGGTRAFF
D: TRBD1
J: TRBJ1-1
size: -
V: TRBV4-1

DNA: TGCGCCAGCAGCCCACTCCGGGACAGGGTTGGCTACACCTTC
CDR3: CASSPLRDRVGYTF
D: TRBD1
J: TRBJ1-2
size: -
V: TRBV5-1

DNA: TGTGCCAGCAGCCCCAGCCCAGGGCCCGAGCAGTACTTC
CDR3: CASSPSPGPEQYF
D: -
J: TRBJ2-7
size: -
V: TRBV7-2

DNA: TGTGCCAGCAGCTTAGCCTCCTCCCGGAGGCATGCCAACGAGCAGTACTTC
CDR3: CASSLASSRRHANEQYF
D: -
J: TRBJ2-7
size: -
V: TRBV7-8

DNA: TGTGCCAGCTCCCCGGAACTGGGGGCAGGCGAGACCCAGTACTTC
CDR3: CASSPELGAGETQYF
D: -
J: TRBJ2-5
size: -
V: TRBV18

DNA: TGTGCCAGCAGCGTAGGGGAGGCAGATACGCAGTATTTT
CDR3: CASSVGEADTQYF
D: -
J: TRBJ2-3
size: -
V: TRBV9

DNA: TGTGCCAGCAGCGCCGCAACAGCGGGGTTATACAATGAGCAGTTCTTC
CDR3: CASSAATAGLYNEQFF
D: TRBD2
J: TRBJ2-1
size: -
V: TRBV7-3

DNA: TGTGCCAGCAGCCTCCCCGGGACAGACAACACTGAAGCTTTCTTT
CDR3: CASSLPGTDNTEAFF
D: TRBD1
J: TRBJ1-1
size: -
V: TRBV7-9

DNA: TGTGCCAGTAGTATTCAGGCATCCCCAGATACGCAGTATTTT
CDR3: CASSIQASPDTQYF
D: -
J: TRBJ2-3
size: -
V: TRBV19

DNA: TGTGCCAGCAACCTCGGAGCTGGAAACACCATATATTTT
CDR3: CASNLGAGNTIYF
D: -
J: TRBJ1-3
size: few
V: TRBV5-6

DNA: TGCGCCAGCAGCAGAGTTAGCGGGGCCCGCGAGCAGTACTTC
CDR3: CASSRVSGAREQYF
D: TRBD2
J: TRBJ2-7
size: -
V: TRBV5-1

DNA: TGCGCCAGCAGCCCGGACTATAGCTCCTACAATGAGCAGTTCTTC
CDR3: CASSPDYSSYNEQFF
D: -
J: TRBJ2-1
size: -
V: TRBV4-3

DNA: TGTGCCAGCAGCGAGTCCACAGGGGGGCTATACGAGCAGTACTTC
CDR3: CASSESTGGLYEQYF
D: TRBD1
J: TRBJ2-7
size: once
V: TRBV4-2

DNA: TGTGCCAGCAGCCCACCCCGCGGACAGGGGGCACATATAGCGGGAGGCTACACCTTC
CDR3: CASSPPRGQGAHIAGGYTF
D: TRBD1
J: TRBJ1-2
size: once
V: TRBV7-9

DNA: TGTGCCAGCAGCGTAGCTCTGGAGAACTATGGCTACACCTTC
CDR3: CASSVALENYGYTF
D: -
J: TRBJ1-2
size: -
V: TRBV9

DNA: TGCAGTGCTAATTATCAAGAGACCCAGTACTTC
CDR3: CSANYQETQYF
D: -
J: TRBJ2-5
size: -
V: TRBV20-1

DNA: TGTGCCAGCAGCCCTAGGACAGGGCGGGGGCAGCCCCAGCATTTT
CDR3: CASSPRTGRGQPQHF
D: TRBD1
J: TRBJ1-5
size: -
V: TRBV7-2

DNA: TGTGCCAGCAGCTTAGTATCTAGCGGGGGATTCAATGAGCAGTTCTTC
CDR3: CASSLVSSGGFNEQFF
D: TRBD2
J: TRBJ2-1
size: -
V: TRBV7-2

DNA: TGTGCCAGCTCACCAGACAGTGATAGCAATCAGCCCCAGCATTTT
CDR3: CASSPDSDSNQPQHF
D: -
J: TRBJ1-5
size: -
V: TRBV18

DNA: TGTGCCAGCAGCTTGGAAGGGGCGGGGCGCGGTCAGCCCCAGCATTTT
CDR3: CASSLEGAGRGQPQHF
D: -
J: TRBJ1-5
size: -
V: TRBV5-6

DNA: TGTGCCAGCAGCTTGGCCGAGATCGGGGGTCGGGGAAAACTGTTTTTT
CDR3: CASSLAEIGGRGKLFF
D: -
J: TRBJ1-4
size: once
V: TRBV5-5

DNA: TGTGCCAGCAGTGAAGTTGGGGGGAATAATTCACCCCTCCACTTT
CDR3: CASSEVGGNNSPLHF
D: -
J: TRBJ1-6
size: -
V: TRBV6-1

DNA: TGTGCCAGCAGTTGGTTTGAGGGTCAGCCCCAGCATTTT
CDR3: CASSWFEGQPQHF
D: -
J: TRBJ1-5
size: -
V: TRBV6-5

DNA: TGTGCCAGCAGCGGCCTAAGGGACAGGGGCCTCGTGGGAAACACCATATATTTT
CDR3: CASSGLRDRGLVGNTIYF
D: -
J: TRBJ1-3
size: few
V: TRBV21-1

DNA: TGTGCCAGCAGTTCGGACAGGGCATTCTCTGGAAACACCATATATTTT
CDR3: CASSSDRAFSGNTIYF
D: TRBD1
J: TRBJ1-3
size: -
V: TRBV6-5

DNA: TGCGCCAGCAGCTCCCCAACGGGGACAGGTCGGAGCACAGATACGCAGTATTTT
CDR3: CASSSPTGTGRSTDTQYF
D: TRBD1
J: TRBJ2-3
size: -
V: TRBV5-1

DNA: TGTGCCAGCAGTGTCACAGGGGTCACTGAAGCTTTCTTT
CDR3: CASSVTGVTEAFF
D: TRBD1
J: TRBJ1-1
size: -
V: TRBV25-1